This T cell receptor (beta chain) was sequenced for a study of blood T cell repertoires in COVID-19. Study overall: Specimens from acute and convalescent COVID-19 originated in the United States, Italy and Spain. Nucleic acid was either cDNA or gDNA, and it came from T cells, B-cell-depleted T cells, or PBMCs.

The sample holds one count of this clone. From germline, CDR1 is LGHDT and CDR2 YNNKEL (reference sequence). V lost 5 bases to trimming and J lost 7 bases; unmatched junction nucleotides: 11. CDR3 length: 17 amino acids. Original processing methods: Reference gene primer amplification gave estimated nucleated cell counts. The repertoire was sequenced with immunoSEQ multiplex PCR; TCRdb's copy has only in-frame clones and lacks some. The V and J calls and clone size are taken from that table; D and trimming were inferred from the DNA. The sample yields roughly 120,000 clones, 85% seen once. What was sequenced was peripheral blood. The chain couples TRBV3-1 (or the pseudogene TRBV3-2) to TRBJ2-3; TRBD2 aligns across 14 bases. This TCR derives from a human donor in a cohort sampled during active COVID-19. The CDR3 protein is CASSTQRTSGGRNTQYF. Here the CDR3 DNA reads TGTGCCAGCAGCACCCAAAGGACTAGCGGGGGGAGAAATACGCAGTATTTT.